A single sample is the source of the 14 T cell receptor beta chains below, sequenced in a study of cytomegalovirus exposure and HLA in healthy donors. The primer mix had 60 Vbeta and 13 Jbeta primers. Profiling relied on immunoSEQ multiplex PCR, and the TCRdb table lists in-frame clones only, not all of them. This sample has about 230,000 clones, with about 77% found just once. The sequencing sample was made of PBMCs. These receptors were collected from a boy younger than 18 in good health and CMV-seronegative.

For the CDR3, the DNA is TGTGCCAGTAGTCCGACAGGGCCTCCTGGGGCCAACGTCCTGACTTTC. Residues: CASSPTGPPGANVLTF. The chain carries TRBV19 and TRBJ2-6, with 7 bases fitting TRBD1. V shed 5 bases and J 2 bases; nucleotides not matched to a gene: 6. Germline CDR1 LNHDA, CDR2 SQIVND (reference sequence). This CDR3 is 16 amino acids long. Full variable domain (outside the CDR3, taken from reference TRBV19 and TRBJ2-6): DGGITQSPKYLFRKEGQNVTLSCEQNLNHDAMYWYRQDPGQGLRLIYYSQIVNDFQKGDIAEGYSVSREKKESFPLTVTSAQKNPTAFYLCASSPTGPPGANVLTFGAGSRLTVL.

Only one count was recorded for this clone. The chain carries TRBV6-5 and TRBJ1-2; TRBD1 matches at 9 bases. Germline V CDR1 and CDR2: MNHEY, SVGAGI. This CDR3 is built from 14 residues. Unmatched junction bases numbered 5, after V lost 7 bases and J lost 2 bases. CDR3 amino acids: CASTHRGLNYGYTF. In DNA, the CDR3 is TGTGCCAGCACACACAGGGGGCTGAACTATGGCTACACCTTC.

This clone was observed once. This chain links TRBV6-5 with TRBJ2-2; TRBD2 agrees at 7 bases. The CDR3 has 12 amino acids. Losses at the gene ends were 8 bases for V and 10 bases for J; bases not matched to a gene: 7. Germline V gives CDR1 MNHEY, CDR2 SVGAGI. DNA for the CDR3: TGTGCCAGCTCCCGGGGGGAGGTGGAGCTGTTTTTT. It is translated as CASSRGEVELFF.

V is TRBV4-1 and J is TRBJ1-2; D may be TRBD1 (5 bases). The V end lost 1 base, the J end lost 7 bases, and 13 bases lay between the germline ends. The CDR3 is 14 amino acids. The germline V gene encodes CDR1 MGHRA and CDR2 YSYEKL. CDR3 DNA sequence: TGCGCCAGCAGCCAAGGCCTATTAAGGGGTGGCTACACCTTC. It translates to CASSQGLLRGGYTF.

The sample holds a few counts of this clone. This chain links TRBV25-1 with TRBJ2-1; 9 bases agree with TRBD2. V was pared by 0 bases and J by 7 bases, with 7 bases of the junction left unmatched. CDR3 length: 16 residues. Germline CDR1 and CDR2: MGHDK and SYGVNS. CDR3 amino acids: CASSEYWASGKNEQFF. The CDR3 nucleotides read TGTGCCAGCAGTGAATATTGGGCTAGCGGGAAGAATGAGCAGTTCTTC.

This clone was seen once. This chain connects TRBV7-8 to TRBJ2-7; D remains unclear. The CDR3 consists of 13 residues. Trimming removed 4 bases at V and 6 bases at J, with 13 bases between. Per germline, CDR1 SGHVS and CDR2 FQNEAQ. In DNA, the CDR3 is TGTGCCAGCAGCTCACATACAACCCGCGAGCAGTACTTC. Translating gives CASSSHTTREQYF.

Written as DNA, the CDR3 is TGTGCCAGCAGTTACTCGGAGGTATTAGCCTACGAGCAGTACTTC. Translating it yields CASSYSEVLAYEQYF. The rearrangement uses TRBV6-5 and TRBJ2-7, with D tentatively TRBD2 (5 bases). Per the germline V gene, CDR1 is MNHEY and CDR2 is SVGAGI. V shed 0 bases and J shed 2 bases, with 11 bases lying between them. The CDR3 is made up of 15 amino acids.

The genes are TRBV11-3 and TRBJ1-1; the match to TRBD1 covers 7 bases. The germline V gene encodes CDR1 SGHNT and CDR2 YENEEA. Trimming cost V 4 bases and J 6 bases; bases outside gene matches: 5. The CDR3 is made up of 13 amino acids. The CDR3 loop is CASSSYRGSEAFF. CDR3 nucleotide sequence: TGTGCCAGCAGCTCCTACAGGGGCTCTGAAGCTTTCTTT.

The chain is built from TRBV25-1 and TRBJ2-7, with TRBD1 identical over 7 bases. From germline, CDR1 is MGHDK and CDR2 SYGVNS. The CDR3 spans 17 residues. V lost 9 bases and J lost 4; bases outside the gene matches: 21. This CDR3 is CARPKPPHTGELYEQYF. The CDR3 coding sequence is TGTGCCAGGCCCAAACCGCCCCATACAGGGGAACTATACGAGCAGTACTTC.

This chain connects TRBV5-5 to TRBJ2-7, with a tentative D call TRBD2 (5 bases). Trimming shortened V by 4 bases and J by 1 base, and 12 bases separated the two germline ends. The CDR3 sequence is 14 residues long. Germline CDR1 and CDR2: SGHKS and YYEKEE (reference sequence). The CDR3 sequence is CASSLTGNSYEQYF. The CDR3 region has the DNA TGTGCCAGCAGCCTGACCGGGAATTCCTACGAGCAGTACTTC.

This clone was recorded a few times. The CDR3 bases are TGTGCCTGGAGTCAAATGGGACAGGGGACTTGGGGCGGCTACACCTTC. Encoded protein: CAWSQMGQGTWGGYTF. The chain carries TRBV30 and TRBJ1-2, with 10 nucleotides matching TRBD1. The CDR3 loop spans 16 amino acids. The germline V gene has CDR1 GTSNPN and CDR2 SVGIG (reference sequence). With 2 bases clipped from V and 8 bases from J, the junction kept 14 bases outside the gene matches.

The chain carries TRBV7-9 and TRBJ2-2, with D maybe TRBD1 (6 bases). The CDR3 runs 15 residues. V was shortened by 4 bases and J by 3 bases, with 12 bases between the two germline ends. Germline assignment: CDR1 SEHNR and CDR2 FQNEAQ (reference sequence). CDR3: CASSSNRVDTGELFF. The DNA of the CDR3 is TGTGCCAGCAGCTCTAACAGGGTGGACACCGGGGAGCTGTTTTTT.

The V and J genes are TRBV7-9 and TRBJ2-7; the D is unclear. The germline CDR1 and CDR2 sequences are SEHNR and FQNEAQ (reference sequence). V was clipped by 2 bases and J by 4 bases, with 3 bases between them. This CDR3 region has 11 residues. Here the CDR3 DNA reads TGTGCCAGCAGCTTATATTACGAGCAGTACTTC. Its translation is CASSLYYEQYF.

This chain uses TRBV11-3 with TRBJ2-1; D not resolved. Germline V CDR1 and CDR2: SGHNT, YENEEA. CDR3 length: 13 amino acids. Deletions cut 2 bases from V and 7 bases from J, with 9 bases between. Written as DNA, the CDR3 is TGTGCCAGCAGCTTACTAGTTGGTAATGAGCAGTTCTTC. Protein: CASSLLVGNEQFF.